What follows are 11 T cell receptor beta chains derived from one specimen sequenced in a study of blood T cell repertoires in COVID-19. Produced via immunoSEQ multiplex PCR; TCRdb's table is partial and in-frame only. The data contain more than 45,000 clones, over 65% of them singletons. The sequenced material came from peripheral blood. These receptors all come from a woman between 55 and 75 years old with acute or convalescent COVID-19.

This chain uses TRBV30 with TRBJ2-7, with D possibly being TRBD1 (7 bases). V was trimmed by 0 bases and J by 12 bases, leaving 18 bases between them. CDR3 length: 13 amino acids. Germline lookup yields CDR1 GTSNPN and CDR2 SVGIG (reference sequence). CDR3 region: CAWSVLEEGARYF. The CDR3 DNA is TGTGCCTGGAGTGTACTGGAGGAGGGGGCGCGGTACTTC.

V and J are TRBV29-1 and TRBJ1-1, with a possible D match to TRBD1 (6 bases). Germline values: CDR1 SQVTM, CDR2 ANQGSEA. Trimming stripped 5 bases from V and 1 base from J, with 11 bases between. The CDR3 covers 13 residues. CDR3 protein: CSVRRTENTEAFF. The CDR3 DNA is TGCAGCGTTCGAAGGACAGAGAACACTGAAGCTTTCTTT.

This clone was detected only once. The chain couples TRBV5-4 to TRBJ2-3, with D unresolved. The germline gives CDR1 SGHNT, CDR2 YYREEE (reference sequence). The length of the CDR3 is 12 residues. The V end was cut by 1 base, the J end by 3 bases, with 3 bases between. The CDR3 here is CASSLQTDTQYF. CDR3 in DNA: TGTGCCAGCAGCTTGCAGACAGATACGCAGTATTTT. The full variable domain, completed using reference TRBV5-4 and TRBJ2-3, is ETGVTQSPTHLIKTRGQQVTLRCSSQSGHNTVSWYQQALGQGPQFIFQYYREEENGRGNFPPRFSGLQFPNYSSELNVNALELDDSALYLCASSLQTDTQYFGPGTRLTVL.

The chain carries TRBV6-4 and TRBJ2-1; 9 bases align to TRBD2. The CDR3 has 15 residues. V shed 0 bases, J shed 8 bases, and the junction held 5 bases outside the gene matches. Germline V CDR1 and CDR2: MRHNA, SNTAGT. This CDR3 is CASSDSGGLADEQFF. CDR3 DNA sequence: TGTGCCAGCAGTGACTCGGGGGGACTAGCAGATGAGCAGTTCTTC.

This chain connects TRBV5-6 to TRBJ1-5; no definite D call. V was trimmed by 1 base and J by 3 bases, leaving 2 bases between them. The CDR3 totals 12 residues. Germline lookup yields CDR1 SGHDT and CDR2 YYEEEE. The CDR3, as DNA: TGTGCCAGCAGCTTGTACAATCAGCCCCAGCATTTT. This gives the protein CASSLYNQPQHF.

The chain has TRBV14 and TRBJ2-2; TRBD2 matches 7 bases. From germline, CDR1 is SGHDN and CDR2 FVKESK. This CDR3 has 17 residues. Trimming cost V 0 bases and J 3 bases; bases outside gene matches: 7. The DNA for the CDR3 is TGTGCCAGCAGCCAAGAGTGGGAGGGAGGCGACACCGGGGAGCTGTTTTTT. Translating gives CASSQEWEGGDTGELFF.

This rearrangement joins TRBV7-8 to TRBJ1-1, with D possibly matching TRBD1 (5 bases). The CDR3 has 14 residues. Trimming removed 3 bases at V and 0 bases at J, with 8 bases between. CDR1 and CDR2 (germline): SGHVS, FQNEAQ. Written as DNA, the CDR3 is TGTGCCAGCAGCTTCGACAGTTTGAACACTGAAGCTTTCTTT. Translated, it gives CASSFDSLNTEAFF.

The chain's CDR3 is CASRTGTASTEAFF. As DNA, the CDR3 is TGCGCCAGCAGAACCGGGACAGCAAGCACTGAAGCTTTCTTT. The rearrangement links TRBV5-1 to TRBJ1-1, with 7 bases fitting TRBD1. Germline V gene data show CDR1 as SGHRS and CDR2 as YFSETQ. The J segment lost 4 bases and the V segment lost 5 bases, leaving 8 bases of the junction unmatched. This CDR3 has 14 amino acids.

The rearrangement joins TRBV4-3 to TRBJ2-7, with 10 bases aligning to TRBD2. The V segment lost 1 base and the J segment 2 bases; nucleotides outside the gene matches: 2. There are 15 residues in the CDR3. In germline, CDR1 is LGHNA, CDR2 YSLEER. The CDR3 here is CASSQGLAGAYEQYF. The CDR3 bases are TGCGCCAGCAGCCAAGGCCTAGCGGGGGCCTACGAGCAGTACTTC.

The rearrangement links TRBV10-3 to TRBJ1-6; D perhaps matches TRBD1 (6 bases). Trimming stripped 0 bases from V and 5 bases from J, with 11 bases between. The germline V gene encodes CDR1 ENHRY and CDR2 SYGVKD. This CDR3 contains 16 residues. Written as DNA, the CDR3 is TGTGCCATCAGTGAGTCGGGGGCTGGAAATAATTCACCCCTCCACTTT. It codes for CAISESGAGNNSPLHF.

The rearrangement uses TRBV19 and TRBJ1-1, with D possibly matching TRBD1 (6 bases). Trimming left V 2 bases short and J 3 bases short, with 10 bases between. This CDR3 has 14 amino acids. Germline V gene sequence: CDR1 LNHDA, CDR2 SQIVND (reference sequence). CDR3 nucleotides: TGTGCCAGTAGTATAACAGGGCAGCACACTGAAGCTTTCTTT. Amino acid sequence: CASSITGQHTEAFF.